What follows are 19 T cell receptor beta chains derived from one specimen sequenced in a study of T cells in women clearing cervical HPV infection (dated by TCRdb to 2016 to 2018). The library came from the immunoSEQ multiplex PCR assay. TCRdb mirrors the immuneACCESS table, restricted to in-frame sequences. Some clones are absent from its copies; in checked studies, under half trace to an unresolved V gene, and the reason for the others is unknown. The table for this sample shows around 21,000 clones. Jointly, the top ten make up about 6% of the sample. Material: blood buffy coat. These receptors came from a woman between 18 and 70 years old with a cervical HPV16 infection that either progressed to CIN3+ or cleared (not recorded which).

The CDR3: CASRPPSLGGEQFF. The sequenced CDR3 bases are TGTGCCAGCAGACCGCCTTCATTGGGGGGTGAG. The rearrangement links TRBV6-2 or TRBV6-3 to TRBJ2-1; D might be TRBD2 (6 bases). The CDR3 end is not reached by the read, which stops 3 residues before it; the germline J gene fills it in. This CDR3 comprises 14 residues. Germline-derived CDR1 and CDR2 are MNHEY and SVGEGT. V was trimmed by 6 bases and J by 9 bases, leaving 18 bases between them.

Of note for this clone: The observed sequence ends 3 residues before the CDR3 terminus, with the missing tail filled in from the germline J gene. The rearrangement links TRBV14 to TRBJ2-7; 7 nucleotides line up with TRBD1. The CDR3 has 15 amino acids. The trim removed 2 bases at V and 0 bases at J, leaving 4 bases unmatched. Germline CDR1 SGHDN, CDR2 FVKESK. The CDR3 sequence: CASSQRQGISYEQYF. Partial CDR3 DNA: TGTGCCAGCAGCCAACGACAGGGAATCTCCTACGAG.

Points on this clone: The read finishes 3 residues shy of the CDR3 end, and the germline J gene is used to complete it. The rearrangement joins TRBV20-1 to TRBJ2-2; maybe TRBD2 (6 bases). The V gene's germline CDR1 is DFQATT and CDR2 SNEGSKA (reference sequence). CDR3 size: 14 residues. The V and J ends lost 5 bases and 7 bases respectively, with 17 bases between them. Incomplete CDR3 DNA: TGCAGTGCTCGGAGAGCGGACGGGGGCGGGGAG. This codes for CSARRADGGGE. Given in full, the CDR3 is CSARRADGGGELFF.

Concerning this clone itself: The read terminates 3 residues before the CDR3 end, so the remaining end is supplied by the germline J gene. The chain links TRBV5-5 to TRBJ2-1; TRBD2 matches 13 bases. V gave up 2 bases and J gave up 8 bases; unmatched junction bases: 4. CDR1 is SGHKS and CDR2 is YYEKEE in the germline V gene (reference sequence). The CDR3 runs 15 residues. Partial CDR3 DNA: TGTGCCAGCAGCTTACTAGCGGGAGGGTTGGATGAG. Translation gives CASSLLAGGLDE. In full, the CDR3 reads CASSLLAGGLDEQFF.

In the case of this clone: The CDR3 goes on 3 residues after the read ends, and that part is filled in from the germline J gene. This sequence joins TRBV5-1 and TRBJ2-5; D is undetermined. Germline CDR1 SGHRS, CDR2 YFSETQ. V dropped 0 bases and J dropped 5 bases, with 14 bases sitting between them. The CDR3 runs to 15 residues. Partial CDR3 DNA: TGCGCCAGCAGCTTGGCGGCAGTTTTACAGGAGACC. This codes for CASSLAAVLQET. The full-length CDR3 reads as CASSLAAVLQETQYF.

CDR3 bases read: TGTGCCAGCAGTTCCTGGACTAGCACCTACGAG. This encodes CASSSWTSTYE. The whole CDR3 sequence reads CASSSWTSTYEQYF. This rearrangement joins TRBV28 to TRBJ2-7, with 8 bases identical to TRBD2. From the germline J gene comes the end of the CDR3, since the read stops 3 residues before it. Trimming at V came to 4 bases and at J to 2 bases, leaving 4 bases not matched to a gene. In germline, CDR1 is MDHEN, CDR2 SYDVKM. CDR3 length: 14 amino acids.

Comments on this clone: The read is 3 residues too short to cover the CDR3 end, so that end is filled in from the germline J gene. This chain connects TRBV19 to TRBJ1-1, with D perhaps matching TRBD1 (5 bases). This CDR3 has 15 amino acids. Germline CDR1 is LNHDA and CDR2 is SQIVND (reference sequence). Trimming removed 0 bases from V and 6 bases from J, with 14 bases in between. Partial CDR3 DNA: TGTGCCAGTAGTATAGAAGGAGGGGTCGCGGCTGAA. This translates into CASSIEGGVAAE. The whole CDR3 protein reads CASSIEGGVAAEAFF.

Concerning this clone: The CDR3 is cut off 3 residues early in the read; its end comes from the germline J gene. The chain recombines TRBV29-1 with TRBJ1-1, with D unclear. Per germline, CDR1 SQVTM and CDR2 ANQGSEA. Trimming removed 4 bases from V and 1 base from J, with 7 bases in between. The CDR3 has 12 amino acids. The covered CDR3 bases are TGCAGCGTTGTGAGCGGGAACACTGAA. This translates into CSVVSGNTE. The whole CDR3 is CSVVSGNTEAFF.

Regarding this clone: The sequenced fragment ends 3 residues before the CDR3 boundary, so the rest is inferred from the germline J gene. The chain is built from TRBV12-3 or TRBV12-4 and TRBJ2-6; no reliable D call. V dropped 0 bases and J dropped 0 bases, with 12 bases sitting between them. The CDR3 is 18 residues long. CDR3 protein: CASSLADILSSGANVLTF. CDR3 DNA (partial): TGTGCCAGCAGTTTAGCCGACATCCTGAGCTCTGGGGCCAACGTC.

On this clone itself: With the read ending 3 residues before the CDR3 end, the germline J gene is used to fill in that end. The J gene is TRBJ2-1, the V gene TRBV19, with a possible D match to TRBD1 (6 bases). This CDR3 comprises 14 residues. Germline lookup yields CDR1 LNHDA and CDR2 SQIVND (reference sequence). The germline V and J ends were trimmed by 7 bases and 0 bases, with 10 bases remaining between them. CDR3 region: CASKGTSSYNEQFF. The DNA read from the CDR3 is TGTGCCAGTAAGGGGACATCCTCCTACAATGAG.

Note on this clone: The sequenced fragment ends 3 residues before the CDR3 boundary, so the rest is inferred from the germline J gene. V is TRBV11-2 and J is TRBJ2-3; weak D call: TRBD2 (6 bases). The CDR3 totals 15 residues. CDR1 SGHAT and CDR2 FQNNGV come from the germline V gene. V lost 4 bases and J 0 bases, leaving 11 bases between the germline ends. The part of the CDR3 DNA that was read is TGTGCCAGCAGCTGGAGGGGTTCTAGCACAGATACG. This encodes CASSWRGSSTDT. The full CDR3 reads CASSWRGSSTDTQYF.

With regard to this clone: Read coverage stops 3 residues before the CDR3 terminus; the germline J gene supplies the remainder. This sequence joins TRBV30 and TRBJ2-7; D is uncertain. Germline CDR1 reads GTSNPN; CDR2 reads SVGIG (reference sequence). Trimming cost V 2 bases and J 3 bases, with 11 bases left between them. The CDR3 sequence is 13 residues long. CDR3 DNA (partial): TGTGCCTGGAGTCCGCCGACGGGCTACGAG. It is translated as CAWSPPTGYE. The CDR3, in full, reads CAWSPPTGYEQYF.

As concerns this clone: The read is 3 residues too short to cover the CDR3 end, so that end is filled in from the germline J gene. V usage is TRBV5-1 and J usage is TRBJ2-7, with unresolved D. Germline CDR1 SGHRS, CDR2 YFSETQ. There are 12 residues in the CDR3. The V end lost 0 bases, the J end lost 2 bases, and 3 bases lay between the germline ends. The covered CDR3 bases are TGCGCCAGCAGCTTGGACACCTACGAG. It codes for CASSLDTYE. In full, the CDR3 is CASSLDTYEQYF.

Notes on this clone: The CDR3 end is not reached by the read, which stops 3 residues before it; the germline J gene fills it in. This chain links TRBV7-2 with TRBJ2-1; D perhaps matches TRBD2 (6 bases). The germline V and J ends were trimmed by 4 bases and 0 bases, with 10 bases remaining between them. The CDR3 covers 15 residues. Germline V gene lookup returns CDR1 SGHTA and CDR2 FQGNSA. The CDR3 DNA, read in part, is TGTGCCAGCAGCTCTCGGGGGTTCTCCTACAATGAG. Amino acid sequence: CASSSRGFSYNE. The full-length CDR3 reads as CASSSRGFSYNEQFF.

Remarks on this clone: The CDR3 end lies 3 residues beyond the end of the read and is filled in from the germline J gene. The chain joins TRBV27 to TRBJ2-7, with 9 bases fitting TRBD2. Germline lookup yields CDR1 MNHEY and CDR2 SMNVEV (reference sequence). After removal of 2 bases from V and 2 bases from J, the junction contained 7 bases not matched to a gene. The CDR3 is made up of 16 amino acids. The CDR3 DNA, read in part, is TGTGCCAGCAGTTTAATGTCGGCGGGAGGGCCCTACGAG. This codes for CASSLMSAGGPYE. The whole CDR3 reads CASSLMSAGGPYEQYF.

In the case of this clone: Read coverage stops 3 residues before the CDR3 terminus; the germline J gene supplies the remainder. V and J are TRBV23-1 and TRBJ2-1, with 9 bases aligning to TRBD2. TRBV23-1 is flagged as an ORF with uncertain function. The V and J ends lost 4 bases and 7 bases, in that order; junction bases with no gene match: 5. CDR3 length equals 14 residues. CDR3 bases read: TGCGCCAGCAGTCCGAGCGGGAGGAGGAATGAG. Its translation: CASSPSGRRNE. The whole CDR3 protein is CASSPSGRRNEQFF.

Points on this clone: The read terminates 3 residues ahead of where the CDR3 ends, so the germline J gene completes it. The rearrangement uses TRBV7-8 and TRBJ2-7; 11 positions agree with TRBD2. Germline loops: CDR1 SGHVS, CDR2 FQNEAQ. Trimming took 3 bases from V and 5 from J; bases not matched to a gene: 3. The CDR3 consists of 14 residues. CDR3 residues: CASSFETSGNEQYF. The CDR3 bases that were read are TGTGCCAGCAGCTTCGAGACTAGCGGGAACGAG.

Remarks on this clone: The CDR3 is cut off 3 residues early in the read; its end comes from the germline J gene. The gene calls are TRBV30 and TRBJ2-1; 7 nucleotides match TRBD2. Germline V gives CDR1 GTSNPN, CDR2 SVGIG (reference sequence). The CDR3 covers 13 residues. With 4 bases clipped from V and 4 bases from J, the junction kept 4 bases outside the gene matches. CDR3 DNA (partial): TGTGCCTGGACTAGCGGCAAATACAATGAG. Translated, it gives CAWTSGKYNE. The full CDR3 sequence reads CAWTSGKYNEQFF.

About this clone: The read finishes 3 residues shy of the CDR3 end, and the germline J gene is used to complete it. The rearrangement links TRBV5-1 to TRBJ1-5, with 11 nucleotides matching TRBD1. The germline CDR1 and CDR2 sequences are SGHRS and YFSETQ. The CDR3 has 15 amino acids. Germline trimming cut 0 bases from V and 7 bases from J; bases unmatched to any gene: 3. CDR3 region: CASSLAGDRGQPQHF. CDR3 bases read: TGCGCCAGCAGCTTGGCCGGGGACAGGGGGCAGCCC.